This TCR beta chain emerged from a study of T cells after yellow fever vaccination. Across the whole study: Fractions of limited cellularity were prepared by means of SMART-Seq v4 Ultra Low Input. Study findings and constraints: Just a small share of clonotypes turned up in the CD4 compartment as well as the CD8 compartment.

This clonotype was found many times. Its specificity is not known. Trimming pared 0 bases from V and 7 bases from J, leaving 13 bases between. There are 15 residues in the CDR3. Germline CDR1 reads MGHRA; CDR2 reads YSYEKL. Universal primer sites and UMIs were introduced during 5'RACE template-switching synthesis of TCR cDNA. TCRdb reprocessed the 5' RACE reads via MiXCR and lists one record per CDR3 protein. This sample carries about 310,000 distinct CDR3 sequences, around 3.6% of them seen once, and the ten largest clones take around 20%. The chain links TRBV4-1 to TRBJ2-1, with TRBD2 as a possible D gene (6 bases). The specimen comprised PBMCs, sampled on the day of the yellow fever booster vaccination. The source is a man aged 18 to 30 who received the YFV17D yellow fever vaccine. CDR3 bases: TGCGCCAGCAGCCAAGATGGGGACTCCTGGAATGAGCAGTTCTTC. It yields the protein CASSQDGDSWNEQFF.